The 21 T cell receptor beta chains in this list originate from one sample, sequenced in a study of OX40 agonist ivuxolimab in advanced cancers. The method was immunoSEQ multiplex PCR; TCRdb's version includes in-frame clones alone and lacks a portion of them. The profile shows about 98,000 clones, around nine tenths of them singletons. Sequenced material: CD4+ or CD8+ T cells sorted from blood, taken in a trial of the OX40 agonist ivuxolimab. The receptors derive from an adult with an advanced solid tumor such as melanoma, head and neck, liver or kidney cancer.

CDR3 coding DNA: TGCGCCAGCAGCCCCGGACTAGCGGGGGGGCCTTGGAATGAGCAGTTCTTC. Translation: CASSPGLAGGPWNEQFF. The chain combines TRBV5-1 with TRBJ2-1; TRBD2 aligns across 15 bases. After removal of 4 bases from V and 7 bases from J, the junction contained 9 bases not matched to a gene. This CDR3 has 17 amino acids. Germline CDR1 and CDR2: SGHRS and YFSETQ.

The V gene is TRBV12-5, the J gene TRBJ2-3; D remains ambiguous. From germline, CDR1 is LGHNT and CDR2 FRNRAP. This CDR3 is 14 amino acids long. V was clipped by 0 bases and J by 0 bases, with 4 bases between them. The CDR3, as DNA: TGTGCTAGTGGTTTGGTACCGAGCACAGATACGCAGTATTTT. Its protein product is CASGLVPSTDTQYF.

This clone has just a few counts. The gene calls are TRBV2 and TRBJ1-1, with 9 bases identical to TRBD1. Unmatched junction bases numbered 7, after V lost 6 bases and J lost 5 bases. The germline gives CDR1 SNHLY, CDR2 FYNNEI. The CDR3 loop spans 14 amino acids. Here the CDR3 DNA reads TGTGCCAGCAGAGGGACAGGGTCTAGGACTGAAGCTTTCTTT. Protein product: CASRGTGSRTEAFF.

Comments on this clone: Compared with germline, one end of the junction differs, possibly owing to a read error. This sequence joins TRBV7-7 and TRBJ2-1, with 11 bases lining up with TRBD2. This CDR3 is 15 amino acids long. Germline assignment: CDR1 SSHAT and CDR2 FNYEAQ (reference sequence). The CDR3 DNA sequence: TGTGCTAGCAGCCTAGCGGGGGGAAGGGGCAATGAGCAGTTCTTC. Amino acids: CASSLAGGRGNEQFF.

Only one count was recorded for this clone. The CDR3 nucleotides are TGTGCCAGCAGCTTATCCAGCCTGGACGGGCAGTTCTTC. It is translated as CASSLSSLDGQFF. The V and J genes are TRBV7-3 and TRBJ2-1; no clear D. V shed 2 bases and J shed 12 bases, with 14 bases lying between them. Germline CDR1 SGHTA, CDR2 FQGTGA. The CDR3 has 13 residues.

The chain has TRBV7-8 and TRBJ2-1; 7 positions match TRBD2. Unmatched junction bases numbered 8, after V lost 7 bases and J lost 5 bases. The germline gives CDR1 SGHVS, CDR2 FQNEAQ. The CDR3 is 14 amino acids. CDR3 sequence: CASTPGGEHNEQFF. As DNA, the CDR3 is TGTGCCAGCACTCCGGGGGGAGAGCACAATGAGCAGTTCTTC.

Only one count was recorded for this clone. The chain carries TRBV11-2 and TRBJ1-1; no clear D gene. V was shortened by 5 bases and J by 1 base, with 8 bases between the two germline ends. CDR1 is SGHAT and CDR2 is FQNNGV in the germline V gene. The CDR3 totals 13 residues. CDR3 in DNA: TGTGCCAGCAGCGTCGTAGGGAACACTGAAGCTTTCTTT. It specifies CASSVVGNTEAFF. The full variable domain, its missing parts supplied by reference TRBV11-2 and TRBJ1-1, is EAGVAQSPRYKIIEKRQSVAFWCNPISGHATLYWYQQILGQGPKLLIQFQNNGVVDDSQLPKDRFSAERLKGVDSTLKIQPAKLEDSAVYLCASSVVGNTEAFFGQGTRLTVV.

This clone was found once. The rearrangement links TRBV28 to TRBJ2-5; D tentatively reads TRBD1 or TRBD2 (5 bases each). The CDR3 length is 15 residues. Trimming took off 8 bases at V and 4 bases at J, with 20 bases between the two ends. The germline V gene encodes CDR1 MDHEN and CDR2 SYDVKM. The CDR3 reads CASESGGGARETQYF. In DNA, the CDR3 is TGTGCCAGCGAGTCTGGAGGTGGGGCCCGAGAGACCCAGTACTTC. Complete variable domain (other parts from reference TRBV28 and TRBJ2-5): DVKVTQSSRYLVKRTGEKVFLECVQDMDHENMFWYRQDPGLGLRLIYFSYDVKMKEKGDIPEGYSVSREKKERFSLILESASTNQTSMYLCASESGGGARETQYFGPGTRLLVL.

J is TRBJ2-3 and V is TRBV6-5, with D possibly matching TRBD2 (6 bases). Trimming took 4 bases from V and 3 from J, leaving 14 bases between them. CDR1 and CDR2 from the germline V gene are MNHEY and SVGAGI. This CDR3 spans 15 amino acids. The DNA for the CDR3 is TGTGCCAGCAGTTTCAAGGGACTGTGGACAGATACGCAGTATTTT. As protein: CASSFKGLWTDTQYF.

This chain uses TRBV6-4 with TRBJ1-2; tentative D call: TRBD1 (6 bases). Germline CDR1 and CDR2: MRHNA and SNTAGT. The CDR3 extends over 15 amino acids. The V end lost 0 bases, the J end lost 4 bases, and 12 bases lay between the germline ends. The CDR3 spells CASSDSGRGSYGYTF. In nucleotides, the CDR3 is TGTGCCAGCAGTGACTCCGGCAGGGGCAGCTATGGCTACACCTTC.

The chain combines TRBV6-1 with TRBJ1-4, with 10 bases matching TRBD1. This CDR3 has 13 residues. Germline values: CDR1 MNHNS, CDR2 SASEGT. After removal of 6 bases from V and 7 bases from J, the junction contained 2 bases not matched to a gene. CDR3 nucleotide sequence: TGTGCCAGCAGGGGGACAGGGGCTGAAAAACTGTTTTTT. Translating it yields CASRGTGAEKLFF.

Only a few counts were recorded for this clone. The chain has TRBV10-3 and TRBJ1-2, with no clear D. The CDR3 loop spans 13 amino acids. The V and J ends lost 0 bases and 5 bases respectively, with 7 bases between them. Germline V CDR1 and CDR2: ENHRY, SYGVKD. CDR3 in amino acids: CAISESREYGYTF. CDR3 DNA sequence: TGTGCCATCAGTGAGTCAAGGGAGTATGGCTACACCTTC.

The chain combines TRBV7-6 with TRBJ2-3, with D tentatively TRBD1 (7 bases). This CDR3 spans 15 amino acids. Trimming left V 3 bases short and J 5 bases short, with 15 bases between. CDR1 and CDR2 (germline): SGHVS, FNYEAQ. In nucleotides, the CDR3 is TGTGCCAGCAGCTTGGAGGGACAGATGATAGATACGCAGTATTTT. It is translated as CASSLEGQMIDTQYF.

The rearrangement uses TRBV5-4 and TRBJ1-1, with 7 bases matching TRBD1. V trimming: 4 bases; J trimming: 3 bases; junction bases outside the gene matches: 6. The CDR3 is 14 residues long. Germline V gene lookup returns CDR1 SGHNT and CDR2 YYREEE (reference sequence). The CDR3 here is CASSRGGGDTEAFF. The CDR3 nucleotides are TGTGCCAGCAGCCGAGGGGGCGGGGACACTGAAGCTTTCTTT.

Of note for this clone: This same CDR3 is encoded by further DNA sequences in the sample. This chain links TRBV5-1 with TRBJ1-5; D is ambiguous. With 0 bases removed from V and 4 bases from J, the gap between germline ends came to 5 bases. Germline CDR1 SGHRS, CDR2 YFSETQ. The CDR3 sequence is 13 residues long. CDR3 protein: CASSLDSNQPQHF. Here the CDR3 DNA reads TGCGCCAGCAGCTTGGACAGTAATCAGCCCCAGCATTTT. The whole variable domain, filled in from reference TRBV5-1 and TRBJ1-5, reads KAGVTQTPRYLIKTRGQQVTLSCSPISGHRSVSWYQQTPGQGLQFLFEYFSETQRNKGNFPGRFSGRQFSNSRSEMNVSTLELGDSALYLCASSLDSNQPQHFGDGTRLSIL.

The chain carries TRBV19 and TRBJ1-2; D is ambiguous. The CDR3 contains 12 residues. Trimming took 3 bases from V and 8 from J, leaving 10 bases between them. Looked up from germline, CDR1 is LNHDA and CDR2 is SQIVND (reference sequence). Written as DNA, the CDR3 is TGTGCCAGTAGTATTAGGAGTGCCGGCTACACCTTC. Translating it yields CASSIRSAGYTF.

This clone appeared once. This sequence joins TRBV19 and TRBJ1-2; 9 nucleotides align to TRBD1. Germline trimming cut 4 bases from V and 5 bases from J; bases unmatched to any gene: 8. The CDR3 runs to 15 residues. Germline CDR1 is LNHDA and CDR2 is SQIVND (reference sequence). CDR3 in DNA: TGTGCCAGTAGTACAACCACGACAGGGGGGTATGGCTACACCTTC. Its translation is CASSTTTTGGYGYTF. The complete variable domain, with remaining parts taken from reference TRBV19 and TRBJ1-2, reads DGGITQSPKYLFRKEGQNVTLSCEQNLNHDAMYWYRQDPGQGLRLIYYSQIVNDFQKGDIAEGYSVSREKKESFPLTVTSAQKNPTAFYLCASSTTTTGGYGYTFGSGTRLTVV.

This clone appeared a few times. V is TRBV7-3 and J is TRBJ1-1; TRBD1 might be the D (5 bases). Trimming removed 3 bases from V and 5 bases from J, with 10 bases in between. This CDR3 comprises 13 residues. The V gene's germline CDR1 is SGHTA and CDR2 FQGTGA. The DNA of the CDR3 is TGTGCCAGCAGCTTTCAGGGTGGAACTGAAGCTTTCTTT. Translation: CASSFQGGTEAFF.

The genes are TRBV5-1 and TRBJ2-1; 8 bases align to TRBD2. The V segment lost 2 bases and the J segment 10 bases; nucleotides outside the gene matches: 8. Germline V lookup: CDR1 SGHRS, CDR2 YFSETQ. The CDR3 totals 14 residues. CDR3 sequence (DNA): TGCGCCAGCAGCTTTGCGGGGGGTGTGGGCGAGCAGTTCTTC. Translating it yields CASSFAGGVGEQFF.

The rearrangement links TRBV5-4 to TRBJ2-1; 9 positions match TRBD1. With 3 bases clipped from V and 7 bases from J, the junction kept 8 bases outside the gene matches. The CDR3 runs to 15 residues. Per the germline V gene, CDR1 is SGHNT and CDR2 is YYREEE (reference sequence). CDR3: CASSSGTGYRNEQFF. The CDR3 DNA reads as TGTGCCAGCAGCTCCGGGACAGGGTACAGGAATGAGCAGTTCTTC. Full variable domain (rest looked up from reference TRBV5-4 and TRBJ2-1): ETGVTQSPTHLIKTRGQQVTLRCSSQSGHNTVSWYQQALGQGPQFIFQYYREEENGRGNFPPRFSGLQFPNYSSELNVNALELDDSALYLCASSSGTGYRNEQFFGPGTRLTVL.

The genes are TRBV6-5 and TRBJ2-1, with D perhaps matching TRBD1 or TRBD2 (5 bases each). The CDR3 has 14 amino acids. V dropped 8 bases and J dropped 4 bases, with 15 bases sitting between them. Germline lookup yields CDR1 MNHEY and CDR2 SVGAGI. CDR3 sequence: CASALVGDYNEQFF. CDR3 in DNA: TGTGCCAGCGCCCTAGTGGGGGATTACAATGAGCAGTTCTTC.